One T cell receptor beta chain is described in this entry. A multiplex PCR was run with 60 Vbeta primers and 13 Jbeta primers. Using immunoSEQ multiplex PCR, the repertoire was profiled, and TCRdb retains in-frame clones only, with some absent. The sample lists more than 150,000 clones, 82% occurring once. The ends were cut back, 6 bases at V and 0 bases at J, with 13 bases in the middle. Germline V lookup: CDR1 MNHEY, CDR2 SVGAGI. This CDR3 is 15 amino acids long. This entry comes from a study of cytomegalovirus exposure and HLA in healthy donors. The TCR was taken from a woman aged 18-29 years in good health and CMV-seronegative. Sequencing used PBMCs. V usage is TRBV6-5 and J usage is TRBJ2-3, with a possible D match to TRBD1 (6 bases). The CDR3 loop reads CASRQWDISTDTQYF. Written as DNA, the CDR3 is TGTGCCAGCAGACAGTGGGACATCAGCACAGATACGCAGTATTTT.